This T cell receptor beta chain was retrieved from a study of blood T cell repertoires in COVID-19. Study overall: Samples taken during acute and convalescent COVID-19 were collected in the United States, Italy and Spain. PBMCs, B-cell-depleted T cells, or T cells were the source of the cDNA or gDNA that made up the material.

Germline loops: CDR1 MNHNY, CDR2 SVGAGI (reference sequence). The CDR3 has 13 residues. Trimming took off 6 bases at V and 3 bases at J, with 11 bases between the two ends. Per the original data handling: Nucleated cell number was recorded as an estimate derived from reference gene primer amplification. The data were produced by immunoSEQ multiplex PCR, yet TCRdb's version contains in-frame clones alone and is incomplete. V, J and clone size reflect that table, while D and trimming were determined from the DNA. The profile shows approximately 72,000 clones, more than 80% of them singletons. The sample taken for sequencing was peripheral blood. The TCR originated in a woman of 80 years or more with active or convalescent COVID-19. The rearrangement joins TRBV6-6 to TRBJ1-1; D is possibly TRBD1 (5 bases). CDR3 sequence reads: CASSEQVDTEAFF. CDR3 in DNA: TGTGCCAGCAGCGAACAGGTCGACACTGAAGCTTTCTTT.